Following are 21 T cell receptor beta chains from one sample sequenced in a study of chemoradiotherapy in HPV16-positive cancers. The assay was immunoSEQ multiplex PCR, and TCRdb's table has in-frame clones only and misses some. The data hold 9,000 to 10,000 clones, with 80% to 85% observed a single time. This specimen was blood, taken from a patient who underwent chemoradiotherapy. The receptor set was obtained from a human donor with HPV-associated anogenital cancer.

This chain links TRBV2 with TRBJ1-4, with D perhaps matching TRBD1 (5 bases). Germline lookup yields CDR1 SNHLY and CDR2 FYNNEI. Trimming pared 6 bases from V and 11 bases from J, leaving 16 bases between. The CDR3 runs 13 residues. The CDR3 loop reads CASRLGQSGKLFF. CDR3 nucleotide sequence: TGTGCCAGCAGGCTCGGACAATCGGGGAAACTGTTTTTT.

The CDR3 spells CASSLDRGQETQYF. Written as DNA, the CDR3 is TGTGCCAGCAGCTTAGACAGGGGCCAAGAGACCCAGTACTTC. V usage is TRBV11-3 and J usage is TRBJ2-5; D perhaps matches TRBD1 (6 bases). Between the trimmed V and J ends, which lost 0 bases and 1 base, there was a span of 6 bases. Germline CDR1 reads SGHNT; CDR2 reads YENEEA. This CDR3 has 14 residues.

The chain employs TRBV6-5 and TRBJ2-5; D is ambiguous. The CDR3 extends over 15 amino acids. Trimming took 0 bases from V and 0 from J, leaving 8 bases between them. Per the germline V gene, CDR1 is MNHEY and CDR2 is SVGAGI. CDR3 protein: CASSYSVSYQETQYF. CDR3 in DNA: TGTGCCAGCAGTTACTCAGTATCGTACCAAGAGACCCAGTACTTC.

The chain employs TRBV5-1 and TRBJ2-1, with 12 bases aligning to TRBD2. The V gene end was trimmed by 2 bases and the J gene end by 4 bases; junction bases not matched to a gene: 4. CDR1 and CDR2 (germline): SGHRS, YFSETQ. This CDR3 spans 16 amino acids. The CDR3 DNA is TGCGCCAGCAGCTTTACTAGCGGGGGGTCTTACAATGAGCAGTTCTTC. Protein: CASSFTSGGSYNEQFF. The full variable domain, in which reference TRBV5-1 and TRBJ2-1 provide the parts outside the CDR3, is KAGVTQTPRYLIKTRGQQVTLSCSPISGHRSVSWYQQTPGQGLQFLFEYFSETQRNKGNFPGRFSGRQFSNSRSEMNVSTLELGDSALYLCASSFTSGGSYNEQFFGPGTRLTVL.

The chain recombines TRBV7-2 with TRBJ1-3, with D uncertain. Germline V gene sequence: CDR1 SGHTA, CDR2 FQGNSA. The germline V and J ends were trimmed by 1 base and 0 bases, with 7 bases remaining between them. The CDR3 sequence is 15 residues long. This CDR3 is CASSLEAFSGNTIYF. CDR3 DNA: TGTGCCAGCAGCTTAGAGGCCTTCTCTGGAAACACCATATATTTT.

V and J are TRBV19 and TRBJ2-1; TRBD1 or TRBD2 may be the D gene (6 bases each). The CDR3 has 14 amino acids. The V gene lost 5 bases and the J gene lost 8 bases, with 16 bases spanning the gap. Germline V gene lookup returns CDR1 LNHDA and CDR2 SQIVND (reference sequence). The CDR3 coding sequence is TGTGCCAGTAGTGGGGGCTCGGGGGCACATGAGCAGTTCTTC. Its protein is CASSGGSGAHEQFF.

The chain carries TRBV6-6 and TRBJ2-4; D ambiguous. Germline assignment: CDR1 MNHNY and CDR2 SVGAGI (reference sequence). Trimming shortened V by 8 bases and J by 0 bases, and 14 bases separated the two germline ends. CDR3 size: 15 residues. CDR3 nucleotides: TGTGCCAGCGAGGAGTCACCTTTAGCCAAAAACATTCAGTACTTC. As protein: CASEESPLAKNIQYF.

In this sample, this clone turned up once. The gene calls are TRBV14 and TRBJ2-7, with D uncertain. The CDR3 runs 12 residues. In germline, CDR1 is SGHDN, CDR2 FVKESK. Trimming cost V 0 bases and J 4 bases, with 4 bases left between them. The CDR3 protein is CASSQDRYEQYF. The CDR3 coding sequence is TGTGCCAGCAGCCAAGACAGGTACGAGCAGTACTTC.

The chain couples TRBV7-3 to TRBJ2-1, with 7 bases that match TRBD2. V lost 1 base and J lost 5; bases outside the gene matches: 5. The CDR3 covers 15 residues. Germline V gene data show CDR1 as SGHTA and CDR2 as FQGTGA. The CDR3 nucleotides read TGTGCCAGCAGCTTAATACCGGGGGGACACAATGAGCAGTTCTTC. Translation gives CASSLIPGGHNEQFF.

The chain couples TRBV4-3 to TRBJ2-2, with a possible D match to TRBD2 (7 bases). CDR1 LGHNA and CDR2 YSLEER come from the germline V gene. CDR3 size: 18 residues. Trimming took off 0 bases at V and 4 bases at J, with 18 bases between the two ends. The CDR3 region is CASSQDYRGGGGTGELFF. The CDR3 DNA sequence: TGCGCCAGCAGCCAAGATTATCGGGGCGGGGGCGGCACCGGGGAGCTGTTTTTT.

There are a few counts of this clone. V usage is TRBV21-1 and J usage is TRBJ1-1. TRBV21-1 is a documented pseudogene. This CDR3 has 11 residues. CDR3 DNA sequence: TGTGCCAGCAGCAAAGAAACTGAAGCTTTCTTT. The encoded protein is CASSKETEAFF.

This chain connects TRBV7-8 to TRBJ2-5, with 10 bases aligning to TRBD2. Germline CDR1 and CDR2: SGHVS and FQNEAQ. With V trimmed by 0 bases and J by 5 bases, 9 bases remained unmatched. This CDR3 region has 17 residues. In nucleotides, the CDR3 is TGTGCCAGCAGCTTAGCCAGGTCTAGCGGGGGAAGGGAGACCCAGTACTTC. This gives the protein CASSLARSSGGRETQYF. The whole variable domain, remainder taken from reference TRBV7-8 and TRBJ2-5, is GAGVSQSPRYKVAKRGQDVALRCDPISGHVSLFWYQQALGQGPEFLTYFQNEAQLDKSGLPSDRFFAERPEGSVSTLKIQRTQQEDSAVYLCASSLARSSGGRETQYFGPGTRLLVL.

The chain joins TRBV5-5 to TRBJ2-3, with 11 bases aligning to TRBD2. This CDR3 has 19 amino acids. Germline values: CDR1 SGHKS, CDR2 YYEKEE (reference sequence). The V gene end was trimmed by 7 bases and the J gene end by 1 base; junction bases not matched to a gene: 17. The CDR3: CASAATSGGHQGGTDTQYF. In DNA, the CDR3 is TGTGCCAGCGCCGCCACTAGCGGGGGCCACCAGGGTGGCACAGATACGCAGTATTTT.

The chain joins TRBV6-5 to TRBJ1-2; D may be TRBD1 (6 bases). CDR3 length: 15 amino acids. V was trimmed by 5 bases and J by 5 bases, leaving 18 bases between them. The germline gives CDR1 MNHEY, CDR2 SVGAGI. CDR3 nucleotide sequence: TGTGCCAGCAGTACCACACAGGGTGTCTCATATGGCTACACCTTC. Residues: CASSTTQGVSYGYTF.

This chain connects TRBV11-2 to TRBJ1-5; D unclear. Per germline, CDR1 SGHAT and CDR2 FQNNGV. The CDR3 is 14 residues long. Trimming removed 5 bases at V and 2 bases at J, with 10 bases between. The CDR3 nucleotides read TGTGCCAGCAGCCCCGGAGGGCGCAATCAGCCCCAGCATTTT. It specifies CASSPGGRNQPQHF.

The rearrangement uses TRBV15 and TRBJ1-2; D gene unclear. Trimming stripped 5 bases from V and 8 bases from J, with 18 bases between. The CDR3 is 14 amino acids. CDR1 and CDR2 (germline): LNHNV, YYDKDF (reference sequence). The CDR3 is CATSDGFSTRGYTF. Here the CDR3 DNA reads TGTGCCACCAGCGACGGGTTTTCGACTCGAGGCTACACCTTC. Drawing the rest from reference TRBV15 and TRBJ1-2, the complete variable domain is DAMVIQNPRYQVTQFGKPVTLSCSQTLNHNVMYWYQQKSSQAPKLLFHYYDKDFNNEADTPDNFQSRRPNTSFCFLDIRSPGLGDTAMYLCATSDGFSTRGYTFGSGTRLTVV.

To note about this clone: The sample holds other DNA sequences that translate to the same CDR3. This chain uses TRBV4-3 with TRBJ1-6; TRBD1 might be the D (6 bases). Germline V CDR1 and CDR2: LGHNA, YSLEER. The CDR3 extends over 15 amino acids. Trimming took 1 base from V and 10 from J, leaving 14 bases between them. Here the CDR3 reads CASSQGVQGWSPLHF. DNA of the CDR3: TGCGCCAGCAGCCAAGGGGTACAGGGTTGGTCACCCCTCCACTTT.

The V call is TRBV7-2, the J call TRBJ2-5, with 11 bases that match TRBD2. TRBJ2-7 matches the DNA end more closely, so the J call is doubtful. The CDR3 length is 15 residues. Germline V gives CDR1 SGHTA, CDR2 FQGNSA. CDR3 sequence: CASSFPSGGRYEQYF. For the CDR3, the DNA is TGTGCCAGCAGCTTCCCTAGCGGGGGGCGCTACGAGCAGTACTTC.

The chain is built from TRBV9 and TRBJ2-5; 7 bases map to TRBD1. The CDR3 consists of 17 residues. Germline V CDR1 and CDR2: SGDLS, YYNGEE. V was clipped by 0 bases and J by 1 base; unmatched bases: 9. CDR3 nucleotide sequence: TGTGCCAGCAGCGTAGACCCCAGACAGGGCCGCCAAGAGACCCAGTACTTC. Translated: CASSVDPRQGRQETQYF.

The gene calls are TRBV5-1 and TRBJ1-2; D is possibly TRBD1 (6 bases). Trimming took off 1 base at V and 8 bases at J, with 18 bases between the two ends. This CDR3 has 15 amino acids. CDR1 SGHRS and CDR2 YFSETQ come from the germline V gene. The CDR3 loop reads CASSLLQGSPEGYTF. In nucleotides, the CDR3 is TGCGCCAGCAGCTTGCTACAGGGTTCCCCCGAAGGCTACACCTTC.

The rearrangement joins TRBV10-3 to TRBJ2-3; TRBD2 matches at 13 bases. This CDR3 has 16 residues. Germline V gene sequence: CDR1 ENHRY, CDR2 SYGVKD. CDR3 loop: CASVRGTSGGTDTQYF. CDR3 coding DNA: TGTGCTTCGGTCCGTGGGACTAGCGGGGGCACAGATACGCAGTATTTT.